The 2 T cell receptor beta chains given below trace back to one sample, sequenced in a study of prognosis after radiotherapy for stage I lung cancer. From genomic DNA, TCR beta CDR3 was amplified by two-round multiplex PCR. Initially, in first-round PCR, primers specific to each TRBV and TRBJ gene were used. Each CDR3 protein gets one entry after TCRdb re-called the multiplex PCR reads with MiXCR. This repertoire shows 20,000 to 25,000 distinct CDR3 sequences, approximately 40% found once; its top ten account for 55% to 70%. Sequencing used PBMCs, obtained before or after stereotactic body radiation therapy (not recorded which). The receptors were sampled from a donor aged 50 or older with non-small cell lung cancer.

This clonotype was seen a handful of times. The rearrangement joins TRBV5-1 to TRBJ1-5; D is possibly TRBD1 (5 bases). The V and J ends lost 5 bases and 2 bases respectively, with 14 bases between them. Germline CDR1 SGHRS, CDR2 YFSETQ. CDR3 length equals 15 residues. Here the CDR3 reads CASSLAGLGNQPQHF. The DNA for the CDR3 is TGCGCCAGCAGTTTAGCAGGGTTGGGCAATCAGCCCCAGCATTTT.

This clonotype was seen a few times. The V call is TRBV18, the J call TRBJ1-1; unclear D gene. Germline lookup yields CDR1 KGHSH and CDR2 LQKENI. This CDR3 has 15 residues. Deletions cut 6 bases from V and 1 base from J, with 15 bases between. CDR3 nucleotides: TGTGCCAGCTCTCCTTCCATCCTGGAGAACACTGAAGCTTTCTTT. As protein: CASSPSILENTEAFF.